This TCR beta chain was sequenced in a study of T cells in Graves' hyperthyroidism and ophthalmopathy. The CDR3 runs to 16 residues. Germline V gives CDR1 SGHNT, CDR2 YYREEE (reference sequence). V lost 2 bases and J lost 4; bases outside the gene matches: 9. Amplified TCR beta CDR3 regions derived from RNA transcripts. The HTBI primer set drove a first-round RT-PCR of the TCR CDR3. MiXCR was run by TCRdb on the multiplex PCR reads, yielding one entry per CDR3 protein. The sample includes about 690,000 distinct CDR3 sequences, 17% seen only once; the top ten take 15% to 17%. The source is a man between 45 and 60 years old with Graves' hyperthyroidism. The chain carries TRBV5-4 and TRBJ2-3, with 8 bases matching TRBD2. Sequencing input: blood. This CDR3 is CASSFMLAGYADTQYF. The CDR3, as DNA: TGTGCCAGCAGCTTTATGCTAGCGGGTTACGCAGATACGCAGTATTTT. The variable domain in full, completed from reference TRBV5-4 and TRBJ2-3, reads ETGVTQSPTHLIKTRGQQVTLRCSSQSGHNTVSWYQQALGQGPQFIFQYYREEENGRGNFPPRFSGLQFPNYSSELNVNALELDDSALYLCASSFMLAGYADTQYFGPGTRLTVL.